This TCR beta chain was sequenced in a study of CD8+ T cells in alopecia areata. Treatment described: oral pan-JAK inhibitor, 5-10 mg twice daily. Once RNA had been extracted, it was reverse transcribed into cDNA to act as the sequencing template. Profiling relied on immunoSEQ multiplex PCR, and the TCRdb table lists in-frame clones only, not all of them. The sample yields around 180,000 clones, under 80% seen once. The study's findings and limits: A single nonresponder leaves the baseline CD8+ expansion link to response uncertain. Normal-skin resident alphabeta T cells also appear among scalp sample sequences. While tofacitinib was given, many expanded lesional clones persisted in scalp and blood.

Note on this clone: Its antigen is as yet unknown.

The TCR originated in a human donor with alopecia areata. The input for sequencing was CD4+ T cells sorted from blood, taken around week 49, from a patient treated with tofacitinib.

CDR3 DNA: TGTGCCAGCAGTCCGGGGACAGTCATATCCTACACCTTC. It encodes CASSPGTVISYTF. The chain recombines TRBV6-5 with TRBJ1-2; 7 nucleotides agree with TRBD1. Germline CDR1 MNHEY, CDR2 SVGAGI. V was clipped by 5 bases and J by 10 bases; unmatched bases: 10. This CDR3 comprises 13 residues.